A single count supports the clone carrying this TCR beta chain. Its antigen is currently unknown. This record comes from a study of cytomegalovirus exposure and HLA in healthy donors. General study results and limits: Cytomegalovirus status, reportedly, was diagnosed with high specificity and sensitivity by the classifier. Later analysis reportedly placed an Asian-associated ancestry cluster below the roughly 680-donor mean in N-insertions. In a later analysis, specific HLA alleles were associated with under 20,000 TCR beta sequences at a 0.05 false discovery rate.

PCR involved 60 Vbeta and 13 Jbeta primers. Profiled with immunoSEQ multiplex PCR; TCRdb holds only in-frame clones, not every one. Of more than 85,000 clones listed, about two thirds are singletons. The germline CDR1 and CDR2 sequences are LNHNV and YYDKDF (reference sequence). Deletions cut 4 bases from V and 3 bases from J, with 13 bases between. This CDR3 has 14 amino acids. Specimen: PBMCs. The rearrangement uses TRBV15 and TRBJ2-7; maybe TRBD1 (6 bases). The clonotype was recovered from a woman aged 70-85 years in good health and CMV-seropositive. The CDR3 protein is CATSIRDISYEQYF. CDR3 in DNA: TGTGCCACCAGCATCCGGGACATAAGCTACGAGCAGTACTTC.